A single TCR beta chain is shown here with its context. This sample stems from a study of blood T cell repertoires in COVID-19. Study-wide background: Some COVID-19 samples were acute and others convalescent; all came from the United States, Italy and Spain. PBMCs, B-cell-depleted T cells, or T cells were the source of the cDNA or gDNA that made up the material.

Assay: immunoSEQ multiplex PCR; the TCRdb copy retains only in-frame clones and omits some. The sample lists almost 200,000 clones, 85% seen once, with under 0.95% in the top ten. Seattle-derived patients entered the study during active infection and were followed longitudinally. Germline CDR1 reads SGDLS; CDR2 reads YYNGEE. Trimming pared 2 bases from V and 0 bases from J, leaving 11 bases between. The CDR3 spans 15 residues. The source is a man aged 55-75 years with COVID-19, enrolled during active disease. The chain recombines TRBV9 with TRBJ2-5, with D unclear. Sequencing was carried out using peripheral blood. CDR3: CASSVGVRDQETQYF. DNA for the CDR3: TGTGCCAGCAGCGTCGGTGTAAGAGACCAAGAGACCCAGTACTTC.